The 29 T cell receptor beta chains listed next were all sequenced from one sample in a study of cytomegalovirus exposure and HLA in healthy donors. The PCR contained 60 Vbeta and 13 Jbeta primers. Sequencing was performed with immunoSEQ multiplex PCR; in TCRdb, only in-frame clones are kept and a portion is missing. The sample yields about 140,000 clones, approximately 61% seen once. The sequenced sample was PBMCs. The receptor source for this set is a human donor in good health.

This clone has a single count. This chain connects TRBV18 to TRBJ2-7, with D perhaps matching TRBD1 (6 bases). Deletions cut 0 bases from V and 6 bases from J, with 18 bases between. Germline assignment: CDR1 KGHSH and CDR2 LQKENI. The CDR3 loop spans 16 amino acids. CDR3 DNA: TGTGCCAGCTCACCACCGAGCCAGGGGCCCCGTAGCGAGCAGTACTTC. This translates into CASSPPSQGPRSEQYF.

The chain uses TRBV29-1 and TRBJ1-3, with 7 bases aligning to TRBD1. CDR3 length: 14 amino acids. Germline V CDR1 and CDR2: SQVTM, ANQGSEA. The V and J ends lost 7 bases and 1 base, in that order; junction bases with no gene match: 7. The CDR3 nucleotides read TGCAGCGCCCAAACGACAGGGTCTGGAAACACCATATATTTT. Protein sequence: CSAQTTGSGNTIYF.

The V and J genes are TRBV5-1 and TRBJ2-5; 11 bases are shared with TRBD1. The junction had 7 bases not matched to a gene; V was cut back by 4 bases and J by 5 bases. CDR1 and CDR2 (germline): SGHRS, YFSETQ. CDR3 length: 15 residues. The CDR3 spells CASSPGQGARETQYF. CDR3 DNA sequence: TGCGCCAGCAGCCCCGGACAGGGGGCGCGGGAGACCCAGTACTTC.

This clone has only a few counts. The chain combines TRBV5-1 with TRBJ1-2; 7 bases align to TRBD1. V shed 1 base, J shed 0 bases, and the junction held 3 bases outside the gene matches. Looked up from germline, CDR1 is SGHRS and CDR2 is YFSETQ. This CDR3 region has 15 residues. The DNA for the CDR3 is TGCGCCAGCAGCTTGTCGACAGGGACTAACTATGGCTACACCTTC. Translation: CASSLSTGTNYGYTF.

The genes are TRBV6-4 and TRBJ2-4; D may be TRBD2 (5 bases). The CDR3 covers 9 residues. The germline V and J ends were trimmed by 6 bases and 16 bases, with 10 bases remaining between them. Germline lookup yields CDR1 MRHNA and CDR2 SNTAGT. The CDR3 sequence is CASRERLYF. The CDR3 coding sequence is TGTGCCAGCAGGGAGCGGCTCTACTTC.

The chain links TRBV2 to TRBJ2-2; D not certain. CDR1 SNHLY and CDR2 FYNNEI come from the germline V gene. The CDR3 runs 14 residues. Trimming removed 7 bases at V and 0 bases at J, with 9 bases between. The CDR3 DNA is TGTGCCAGCATCCGGGTTTCGAACACCGGGGAGCTGTTTTTT. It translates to CASIRVSNTGELFF.

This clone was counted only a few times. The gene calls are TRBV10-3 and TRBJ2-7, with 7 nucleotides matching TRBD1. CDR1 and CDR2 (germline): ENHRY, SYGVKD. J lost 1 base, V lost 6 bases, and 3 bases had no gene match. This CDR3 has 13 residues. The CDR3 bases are TGTGCCATCAGGGACAGGCAATCCTACGAGCAGTACTTC. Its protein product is CAIRDRQSYEQYF.

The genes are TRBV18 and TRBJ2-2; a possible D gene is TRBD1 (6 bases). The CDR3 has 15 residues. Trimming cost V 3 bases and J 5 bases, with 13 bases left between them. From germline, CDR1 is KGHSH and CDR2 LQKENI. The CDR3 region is CASSPGQWETGELFF. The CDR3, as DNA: TGTGCCAGCTCACCCGGACAGTGGGAGACCGGGGAGCTGTTTTTT.

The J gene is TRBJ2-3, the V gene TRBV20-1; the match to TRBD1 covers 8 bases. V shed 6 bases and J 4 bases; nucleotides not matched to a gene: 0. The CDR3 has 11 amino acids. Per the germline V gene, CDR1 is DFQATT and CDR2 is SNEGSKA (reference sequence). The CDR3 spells CSATGADTQYF. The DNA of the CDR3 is TGCAGTGCGACAGGGGCAGATACGCAGTATTTT.

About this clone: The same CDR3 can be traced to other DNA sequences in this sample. The CDR3 spells CASSLPGAGYTF. CDR3 DNA sequence: TGTGCCAGCAGTTTACCAGGGGCTGGCTACACCTTC. This chain connects TRBV28 to TRBJ1-2, with D perhaps TRBD1 (6 bases). The CDR3 has 12 residues. V was trimmed by 2 bases and J by 7 bases, leaving 8 bases between them. Germline values: CDR1 MDHEN, CDR2 SYDVKM.

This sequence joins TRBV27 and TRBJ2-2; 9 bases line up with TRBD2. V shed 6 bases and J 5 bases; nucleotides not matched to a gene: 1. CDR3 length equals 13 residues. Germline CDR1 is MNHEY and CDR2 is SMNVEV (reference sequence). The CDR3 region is CASRAGGTGELFF. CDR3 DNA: TGTGCCAGCAGAGCGGGGGGAACCGGGGAGCTGTTTTTT.

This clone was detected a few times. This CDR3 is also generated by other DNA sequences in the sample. The CDR3, as DNA: TGTGCCAGCAGCCCTAGGACAGGGGGCGGCAGTGGCTACACCTTC. Translated, it gives CASSPRTGGGSGYTF. The chain links TRBV9 to TRBJ1-2, with 11 bases aligning to TRBD1. Germline CDR1 is SGDLS and CDR2 is YYNGEE. The trim removed 4 bases at V and 7 bases at J, leaving 9 bases unmatched. The CDR3 loop spans 15 amino acids.

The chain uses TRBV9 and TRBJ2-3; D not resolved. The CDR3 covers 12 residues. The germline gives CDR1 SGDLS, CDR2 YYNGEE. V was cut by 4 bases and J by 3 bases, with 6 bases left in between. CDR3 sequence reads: CASSYSTDTQYF. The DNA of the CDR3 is TGTGCCAGCAGCTATTCGACAGATACGCAGTATTTT.

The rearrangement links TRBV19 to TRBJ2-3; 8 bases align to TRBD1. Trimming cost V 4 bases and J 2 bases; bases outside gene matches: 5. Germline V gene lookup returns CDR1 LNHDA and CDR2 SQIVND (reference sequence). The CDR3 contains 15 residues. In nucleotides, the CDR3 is TGTGCCAGTAGTACCAGACAGGGGTTCACAGATACGCAGTATTTT. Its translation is CASSTRQGFTDTQYF.

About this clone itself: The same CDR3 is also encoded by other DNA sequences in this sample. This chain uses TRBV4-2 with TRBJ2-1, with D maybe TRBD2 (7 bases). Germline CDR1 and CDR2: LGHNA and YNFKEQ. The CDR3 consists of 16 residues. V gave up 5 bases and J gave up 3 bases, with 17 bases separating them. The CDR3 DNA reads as TGTGCCAGCAGCAGGAGCGGACAGCGGGGCTACAATGAGCAGTTCTTC. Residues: CASSRSGQRGYNEQFF.

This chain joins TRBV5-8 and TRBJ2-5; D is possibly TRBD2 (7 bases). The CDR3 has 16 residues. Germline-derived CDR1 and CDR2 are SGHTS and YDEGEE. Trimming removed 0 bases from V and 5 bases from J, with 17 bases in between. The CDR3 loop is CASSLAMGGRRETQYF. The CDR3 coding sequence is TGTGCCAGCAGCTTGGCCATGGGGGGGCGCAGGGAGACCCAGTACTTC.

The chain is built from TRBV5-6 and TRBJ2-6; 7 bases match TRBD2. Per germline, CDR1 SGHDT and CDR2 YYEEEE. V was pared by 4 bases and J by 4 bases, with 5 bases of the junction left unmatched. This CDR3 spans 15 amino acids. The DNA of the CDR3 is TGTGCCAGCAGCCCGGGAGGCCCGGGGGCCAACGTCCTGACTTTC. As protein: CASSPGGPGANVLTF. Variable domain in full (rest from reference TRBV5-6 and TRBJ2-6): DAGVTQSPTHLIKTRGQQVTLRCSPKSGHDTVSWYQQALGQGPQFIFQYYEEEERQRGNFPDRFSGHQFPNYSSELNVNALLLGDSALYLCASSPGGPGANVLTFGAGSRLTVL.

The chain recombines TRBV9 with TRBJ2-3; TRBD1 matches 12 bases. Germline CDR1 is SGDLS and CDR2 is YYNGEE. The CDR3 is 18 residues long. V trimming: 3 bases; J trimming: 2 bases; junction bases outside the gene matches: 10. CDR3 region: CASSATGTGGYNTDTQYF. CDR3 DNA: TGTGCCAGCAGCGCCACCGGGACAGGGGGCTATAACACAGATACGCAGTATTTT.

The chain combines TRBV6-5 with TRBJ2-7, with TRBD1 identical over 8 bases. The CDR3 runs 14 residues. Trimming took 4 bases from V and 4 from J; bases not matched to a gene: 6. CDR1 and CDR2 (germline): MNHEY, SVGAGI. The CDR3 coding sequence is TGTGCCAGCAGTTTCGGGACAGGACGTTACGAGCAGTACTTC. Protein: CASSFGTGRYEQYF.

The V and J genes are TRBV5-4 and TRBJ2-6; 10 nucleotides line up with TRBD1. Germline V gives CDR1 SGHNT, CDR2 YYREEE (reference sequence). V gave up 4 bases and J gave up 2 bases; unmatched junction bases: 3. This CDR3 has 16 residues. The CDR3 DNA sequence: TGTGCCAGCAGCGGGGGACAGGGGACTGGGGCCAACGTCCTGACTTTC. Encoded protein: CASSGGQGTGANVLTF.

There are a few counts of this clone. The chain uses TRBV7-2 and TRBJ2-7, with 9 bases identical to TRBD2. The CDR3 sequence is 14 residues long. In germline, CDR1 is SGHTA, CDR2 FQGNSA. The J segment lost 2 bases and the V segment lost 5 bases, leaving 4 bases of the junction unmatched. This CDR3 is CASSVTSGTYEQYF. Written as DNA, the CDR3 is TGTGCCAGCAGCGTGACTAGCGGTACCTACGAGCAGTACTTC.

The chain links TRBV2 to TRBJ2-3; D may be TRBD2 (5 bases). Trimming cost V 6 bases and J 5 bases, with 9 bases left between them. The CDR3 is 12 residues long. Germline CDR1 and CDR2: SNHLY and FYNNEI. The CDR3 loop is CASRSEGDTQYF. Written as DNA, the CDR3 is TGTGCCAGCAGGTCAGAGGGAGATACGCAGTATTTT. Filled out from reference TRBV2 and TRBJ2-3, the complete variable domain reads EPEVTQTPSHQVTQMGQEVILRCVPISNHLYFYWYRQILGQKVEFLVSFYNNEISEKSEIFDDQFSVERPDGSNFTLKIRSTKLEDSAMYFCASRSEGDTQYFGPGTRLTVL.

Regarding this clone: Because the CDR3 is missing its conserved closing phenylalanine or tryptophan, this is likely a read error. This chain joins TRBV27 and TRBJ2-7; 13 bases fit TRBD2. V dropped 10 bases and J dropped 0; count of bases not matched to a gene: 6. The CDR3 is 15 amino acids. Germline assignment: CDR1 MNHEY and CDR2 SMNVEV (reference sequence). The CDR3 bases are TGTGCCACCAAACGGACTAGCGGGAGCTCCTACGAGCAGTACCTC. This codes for CATKRTSGSSYEQYL.

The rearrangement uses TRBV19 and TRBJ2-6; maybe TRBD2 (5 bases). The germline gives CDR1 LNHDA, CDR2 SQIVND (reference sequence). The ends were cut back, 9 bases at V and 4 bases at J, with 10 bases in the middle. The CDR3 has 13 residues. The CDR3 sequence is CASGVNGANVLTF. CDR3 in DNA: TGTGCCAGCGGGGTTAACGGGGCCAACGTCCTGACTTTC.

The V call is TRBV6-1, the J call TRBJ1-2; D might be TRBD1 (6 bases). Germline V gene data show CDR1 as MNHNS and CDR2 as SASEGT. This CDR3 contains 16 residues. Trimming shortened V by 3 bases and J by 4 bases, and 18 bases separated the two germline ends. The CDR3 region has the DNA TGTGCCAGCAGTGATCCCGGGACATCGGAAATCTATGGCTACACCTTC. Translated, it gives CASSDPGTSEIYGYTF.

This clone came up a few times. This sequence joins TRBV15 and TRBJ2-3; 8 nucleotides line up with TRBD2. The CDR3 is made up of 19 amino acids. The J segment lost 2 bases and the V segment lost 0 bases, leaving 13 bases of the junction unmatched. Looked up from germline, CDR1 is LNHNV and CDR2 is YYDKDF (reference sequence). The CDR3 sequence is CATSRDPRAGARITDTQYF. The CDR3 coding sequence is TGTGCCACCAGCAGAGATCCCAGAGCGGGGGCCCGAATCACAGATACGCAGTATTTT.

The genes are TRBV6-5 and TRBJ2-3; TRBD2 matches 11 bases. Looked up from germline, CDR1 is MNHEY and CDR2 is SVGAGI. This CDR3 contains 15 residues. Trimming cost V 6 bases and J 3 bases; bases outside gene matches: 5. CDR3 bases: TGTGCCAGCAGAAAACTAGCGGGAGTAACAGATACGCAGTATTTT. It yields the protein CASRKLAGVTDTQYF.

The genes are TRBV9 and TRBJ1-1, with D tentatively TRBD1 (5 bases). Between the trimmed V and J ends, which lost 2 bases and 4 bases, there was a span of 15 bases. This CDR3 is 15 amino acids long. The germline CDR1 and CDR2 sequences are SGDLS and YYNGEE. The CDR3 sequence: CASSVEGTALTEAFF. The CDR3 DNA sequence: TGTGCCAGCAGCGTGGAGGGGACTGCCCTCACTGAAGCTTTCTTT.

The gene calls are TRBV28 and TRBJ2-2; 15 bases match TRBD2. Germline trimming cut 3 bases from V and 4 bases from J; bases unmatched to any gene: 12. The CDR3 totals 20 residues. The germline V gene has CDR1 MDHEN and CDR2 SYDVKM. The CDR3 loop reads CASSFLGWTSGRESTGELFF. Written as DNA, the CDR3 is TGTGCCAGCAGTTTCTTGGGGTGGACTAGCGGGAGGGAGAGCACCGGGGAGCTGTTTTTT.